Each of the 28 T cell receptor beta chains below was sequenced from the same sample in a study of shared clonotypes between healthy human individuals. Data came from immunoSEQ multiplex PCR; TCRdb stores just in-frame clones and leaves some out. The repertoire holds a few million clones, with 85% to 95% as singletons. Sequencing was carried out using naive CD4+ T cells from PBMCs. Subset: CD45RA+ positively selected. Receptor source: a man between 18 and 29 years old in good health. Some clones in this sample may be carry-over from other donors' samples.

This clone was recorded a few times. The chain links TRBV7-9 to TRBJ1-4, with TRBD1 identical over 7 bases. The ends lost 4 bases at V and 4 bases at J; junction bases unmatched: 3. The CDR3 is made up of 14 amino acids. Germline CDR1 reads SEHNR; CDR2 reads FQNEAQ (reference sequence). The CDR3 DNA is TGTGCCAGCAGCTCGGACAGGAGTAATGAAAAACTGTTTTTT. Protein: CASSSDRSNEKLFF.

The CDR3 sequence: CASKGGPTEVRPDTQYF. The CDR3 nucleotides are TGTGCCAGTAAAGGTGGGCCCACCGAGGTTCGGCCAGATACGCAGTATTTT. The genes are TRBV19 and TRBJ2-3; D gene ambiguous. This CDR3 comprises 17 residues. Trimming took 7 bases from V and 4 from J, leaving 24 bases between them. Looked up from germline, CDR1 is LNHDA and CDR2 is SQIVND (reference sequence).

The chain combines TRBV5-1 with TRBJ2-1, with a possible D match to TRBD2 (5 bases). There are 15 residues in the CDR3. Germline V lookup: CDR1 SGHRS, CDR2 YFSETQ. The V gene lost 0 bases and the J gene lost 8 bases, with 15 bases spanning the gap. The CDR3 is CASSLEASSRHEQFF. The CDR3 DNA is TGCGCCAGCAGCTTGGAGGCTAGCTCTAGGCATGAGCAGTTCTTC.

The chain combines TRBV30 with TRBJ2-7, with D possibly being TRBD2 (6 bases). Germline CDR1 reads GTSNPN; CDR2 reads SVGIG (reference sequence). Trimming removed 2 bases at V and 2 bases at J, with 10 bases between. The CDR3 extends over 13 amino acids. In nucleotides, the CDR3 is TGTGCCTGGAGTATCGGGGAGGCCTACGAGCAGTACTTC. Residues: CAWSIGEAYEQYF.

The chain joins TRBV7-9 to TRBJ2-7; no firm D call. This CDR3 is built from 14 residues. Looked up from germline, CDR1 is SEHNR and CDR2 is FQNEAQ (reference sequence). V lost 1 base and J 6 bases, leaving 13 bases between the germline ends. The CDR3 region is CASSLDYTYSEQYF. CDR3 DNA sequence: TGTGCCAGCAGCTTAGACTATACCTACTCCGAGCAGTACTTC.

On this clone itself: The same CDR3 arises from other DNA sequences in this sample as well. The chain is built from TRBV18 and TRBJ1-1; a possible D gene is TRBD1 (6 bases). V lost 2 bases to trimming and J lost 3 bases, with 10 bases between them. The CDR3 contains 14 residues. Germline V gene data show CDR1 as KGHSH and CDR2 as LQKENI. The CDR3: CASSPGRGDTEAFF. CDR3 DNA sequence: TGTGCCAGCTCACCAGGGAGGGGGGACACTGAAGCTTTCTTT. The whole variable domain, remainder taken from reference TRBV18 and TRBJ1-1, is NAGVMQNPRHLVRRRGQEARLRCSPMKGHSHVYWYRQLPEEGLKFMVYLQKENIIDESGMPKERFSAEFPKEGPSILRIQQVVRGDSAAYFCASSPGRGDTEAFFGQGTRLTVV.

The chain is built from TRBV5-1 and TRBJ2-5, with no clear D. V was shortened by 0 bases and J by 5 bases, with 14 bases between the two germline ends. The CDR3 has 15 amino acids. Germline CDR1 reads SGHRS; CDR2 reads YFSETQ. Here the CDR3 DNA reads TGCGCCAGCAGCTTGGGGCTCCCCTTTGGGGAGACCCAGTACTTC. Its translation is CASSLGLPFGETQYF.

The chain links TRBV29-1 to TRBJ1-1; TRBD1 agrees at 7 bases. The CDR3 loop spans 14 amino acids. Germline V lookup: CDR1 SQVTM, CDR2 ANQGSEA. The junction had 7 bases not matched to a gene; V was cut back by 3 bases and J by 3 bases. The CDR3 sequence is CSVEKGRGYTEAFF. DNA for the CDR3: TGCAGCGTTGAGAAGGGCAGGGGGTACACTGAAGCTTTCTTT.

Comments on this clone: Within the sample, other DNA sequences also encode this same CDR3. This sequence joins TRBV28 and TRBJ1-2, with 8 bases fitting TRBD1. CDR3 length: 14 residues. J gave up 5 bases and V 2 bases, and 4 bases lay outside the gene matches. Germline CDR1 and CDR2: MDHEN and SYDVKM. The CDR3 region is CASSLQGAGYGYTF. The CDR3 DNA sequence: TGTGCCAGCAGTTTACAGGGGGCTGGGTATGGCTACACCTTC.

The chain is built from TRBV10-2 and TRBJ2-7; 8 nucleotides agree with TRBD1. Germline lookup yields CDR1 WSHSY and CDR2 SAAADI. The CDR3 is made up of 13 amino acids. Trimming took 7 bases from V and 4 from J; bases not matched to a gene: 6. The CDR3 loop is CASTRTGNYEQYF. In DNA, the CDR3 is TGCGCCAGCACCCGGACAGGGAATTACGAGCAGTACTTC.

The chain links TRBV19 to TRBJ2-2; TRBD2 aligns across 12 bases. Germline assignment: CDR1 LNHDA and CDR2 SQIVND (reference sequence). V shed 10 bases, J shed 5 bases, and the junction held 5 bases outside the gene matches. This CDR3 contains 14 residues. In DNA form, the CDR3 reads TGTGCCACAGCTAGCGGGAGGGAAACCGGGGAGCTGTTTTTT. Translation: CATASGRETGELFF.

This sequence joins TRBV7-3 and TRBJ2-7; TRBD2 agrees at 10 bases. This CDR3 has 15 residues. Germline V lookup: CDR1 SGHTA, CDR2 FQGTGA. The trim removed 5 bases at V and 0 bases at J, leaving 4 bases unmatched. Here the CDR3 reads CASSLGLADSYEQYF. In nucleotides, the CDR3 is TGTGCCAGCAGCCTCGGACTAGCGGACTCCTACGAGCAGTACTTC.

The chain employs TRBV5-1 and TRBJ2-5, with a tentative D call TRBD2 (5 bases). Germline V gene data show CDR1 as SGHRS and CDR2 as YFSETQ. Trimming removed 4 bases from V and 5 bases from J, with 15 bases in between. This CDR3 is 14 amino acids long. CDR3 residues: CASSATAGRETQYF. The CDR3 DNA is TGCGCCAGCAGCGCCACGGCGGGCCGGGAGACCCAGTACTTC.

This clone was observed a few times. V and J are TRBV29-1 and TRBJ1-1; 10 positions match TRBD1. V trimming: 6 bases; J trimming: 4 bases; junction bases outside the gene matches: 2. The germline V gene has CDR1 SQVTM and CDR2 ANQGSEA. This CDR3 has 12 amino acids. In DNA, the CDR3 is TGCAGCGTGGGACAGGGGTCCACTGAAGCTTTCTTT. As protein: CSVGQGSTEAFF.

The chain links TRBV4-3 to TRBJ1-2; unclear D gene. The V gene lost 0 bases and the J gene lost 8 bases, with 10 bases spanning the gap. The germline gives CDR1 LGHNA, CDR2 YSLEER. This CDR3 spans 13 amino acids. The CDR3 DNA sequence: TGCGCCAGCAGCCAAGATCGGCAGGCGGGCTACACCTTC. Amino acids: CASSQDRQAGYTF.

The chain links TRBV5-6 to TRBJ1-5; the D is unclear. The germline V and J ends were trimmed by 2 bases and 4 bases, with 10 bases remaining between them. Per the germline V gene, CDR1 is SGHDT and CDR2 is YYEEEE. The CDR3 totals 14 residues. The CDR3 nucleotides read TGTGCCAGCAGCTTAGGACCGGGGAATCAGCCCCAGCATTTT. Amino acids: CASSLGPGNQPQHF. The variable domain in full, with the rest retrieved from reference TRBV5-6 and TRBJ1-5, is DAGVTQSPTHLIKTRGQQVTLRCSPKSGHDTVSWYQQALGQGPQFIFQYYEEEERQRGNFPDRFSGHQFPNYSSELNVNALLLGDSALYLCASSLGPGNQPQHFGDGTRLSIL.

This sequence joins TRBV10-3 and TRBJ2-7, with 11 bases identical to TRBD1. This CDR3 region has 15 residues. The V gene's germline CDR1 is ENHRY and CDR2 SYGVKD. The V segment lost 5 bases and the J segment 6 bases; nucleotides outside the gene matches: 9. The CDR3 nucleotides are TGTGCCATCAGTTTGGGACAGGGGGTTCGTCCCGAGCAGTACTTC. Translation: CAISLGQGVRPEQYF.

J is TRBJ2-1 and V is TRBV18, with 10 bases lining up with TRBD2. CDR3 size: 16 residues. The V gene end was trimmed by 5 bases and the J gene end by 0 bases; junction bases not matched to a gene: 4. CDR1 is KGHSH and CDR2 is LQKENI in the germline V gene. CDR3 loop: CASSVAGGSSYNEQFF. CDR3 sequence (DNA): TGTGCCAGCTCAGTAGCGGGAGGAAGCTCCTACAATGAGCAGTTCTTC.

This clone was recorded once. The chain couples TRBV5-1 to TRBJ2-3; tentatively, D is TRBD2 (5 bases). The germline V gene encodes CDR1 SGHRS and CDR2 YFSETQ. V was trimmed by 2 bases and J by 0 bases, leaving 10 bases between them. CDR3 length equals 15 residues. CDR3 sequence reads: CASSFGEPSTDTQYF. The CDR3 DNA reads as TGCGCCAGCAGCTTCGGGGAGCCTAGCACAGATACGCAGTATTTT. The full variable domain, completed using reference TRBV5-1 and TRBJ2-3, is KAGVTQTPRYLIKTRGQQVTLSCSPISGHRSVSWYQQTPGQGLQFLFEYFSETQRNKGNFPGRFSGRQFSNSRSEMNVSTLELGDSALYLCASSFGEPSTDTQYFGPGTRLTVL.

This clone was found once. The CDR3 spells CASSQARTSGRSEQFF. Here the CDR3 DNA reads TGTGCCAGCAGCCAAGCCCGGACTAGCGGGAGAAGTGAGCAGTTCTTC. The chain joins TRBV4-2 to TRBJ2-1; 13 nucleotides match TRBD2. Looked up from germline, CDR1 is LGHNA and CDR2 is YNFKEQ. Trimming cost V 1 base and J 9 bases; bases outside gene matches: 6. The CDR3 covers 16 residues.

This clone was detected a few times. Within the sample, other DNA sequences also encode this same CDR3. The CDR3 region is CASSPGTANTEAFF. As DNA, the CDR3 is TGTGCCAGCAGTCCCGGGACAGCGAACACTGAAGCTTTCTTT. The genes are TRBV28 and TRBJ1-1, with 7 nucleotides matching TRBD1. There are 14 residues in the CDR3. J lost 1 base, V lost 5 bases, and 4 bases had no gene match. Per germline, CDR1 MDHEN and CDR2 SYDVKM.

This clone has only a few counts. The rearrangement joins TRBV2 to TRBJ1-5, with 8 bases matching TRBD1. The CDR3 is 13 residues long. The germline CDR1 and CDR2 sequences are SNHLY and FYNNEI. The V segment lost 4 bases and the J segment 6 bases; nucleotides outside the gene matches: 2. CDR3 DNA: TGTGCCAGCAGTGGACAGGGGCGTCAGCCCCAGCATTTT. Protein sequence: CASSGQGRQPQHF.

Here the CDR3 reads CASSHRPGDPRGNEQFF. In DNA form, the CDR3 reads TGTGCCAGCAGCCACCGACCCGGGGACCCCCGCGGCAATGAGCAGTTCTTC. The rearrangement links TRBV5-6 to TRBJ2-1; tentatively, D is TRBD1 or TRBD2 (5 bases each). Between the trimmed V and J ends, which lost 4 bases and 6 bases, there was a span of 23 bases. Germline CDR1 and CDR2: SGHDT and YYEEEE. The CDR3 has 17 amino acids.

V is TRBV13 and J is TRBJ2-4; 7 bases line up with TRBD1. The CDR3 length is 12 residues. The V and J ends lost 7 bases and 5 bases, in that order; junction bases with no gene match: 2. Germline CDR1 and CDR2: PRHDT and FYEKMQ (reference sequence). The CDR3 loop is CASTGQENIQYF. In nucleotides, the CDR3 is TGTGCCAGCACCGGACAGGAAAACATTCAGTACTTC.

The CDR3 nucleotides read TGCGCCAGCAGCTTGGCACAGGGATGGGACAATGAGCAGTTCTTC. It is translated as CASSLAQGWDNEQFF. V and J are TRBV5-1 and TRBJ2-1; tentative D call: TRBD1 (6 bases). Germline values: CDR1 SGHRS, CDR2 YFSETQ. There are 15 residues in the CDR3. V was pared by 0 bases and J by 5 bases, with 12 bases between.

This chain joins TRBV5-1 and TRBJ2-7; no clear D gene. The germline V and J ends were trimmed by 0 bases and 4 bases, with 20 bases remaining between them. CDR1 is SGHRS, CDR2 YFSETQ, per germline. The CDR3 consists of 17 residues. CDR3 residues: CASSLGGLAASRYEQYF. In nucleotides, the CDR3 is TGCGCCAGCAGCTTGGGAGGTTTGGCAGCGAGCCGATACGAGCAGTACTTC.

The J gene is TRBJ2-2, the V gene TRBV7-8; TRBD2 matches 10 bases. Germline CDR1 SGHVS, CDR2 FQNEAQ. This CDR3 comprises 15 residues. V lost 4 bases and J lost 7; bases outside the gene matches: 6. Here the CDR3 reads CASSSTSGKVGELFF. CDR3 DNA: TGTGCCAGCAGCTCCACTAGCGGGAAGGTCGGGGAGCTGTTTTTT.

The V gene is TRBV5-1, the J gene TRBJ2-3; 10 bases agree with TRBD2. The CDR3 totals 14 residues. The germline gives CDR1 SGHRS, CDR2 YFSETQ. V was clipped by 7 bases and J by 2 bases; unmatched bases: 4. The chain's CDR3 is CASGAGGNTDTQYF. The CDR3 DNA is TGCGCCAGCGGAGCGGGAGGGAACACAGATACGCAGTATTTT.